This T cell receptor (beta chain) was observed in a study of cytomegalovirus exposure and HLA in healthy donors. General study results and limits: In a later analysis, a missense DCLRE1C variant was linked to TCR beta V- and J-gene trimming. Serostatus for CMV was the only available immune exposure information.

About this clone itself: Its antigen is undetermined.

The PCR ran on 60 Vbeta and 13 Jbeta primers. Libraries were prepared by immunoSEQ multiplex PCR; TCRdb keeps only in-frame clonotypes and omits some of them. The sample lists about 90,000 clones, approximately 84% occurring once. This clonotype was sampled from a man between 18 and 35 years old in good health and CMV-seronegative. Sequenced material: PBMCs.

The CDR3 DNA sequence: TGTGCCTGGGGGTCGCAGGGCCCTTTCTCACCCCTCCACTTT. Translation gives CAWGSQGPFSPLHF. The rearrangement joins TRBV30 to TRBJ1-6, with D possibly matching TRBD1 (5 bases). Trimming shortened V by 5 bases and J by 10 bases, and 18 bases separated the two germline ends. CDR3 size: 14 residues. Germline CDR1 and CDR2: GTSNPN and SVGIG (reference sequence).